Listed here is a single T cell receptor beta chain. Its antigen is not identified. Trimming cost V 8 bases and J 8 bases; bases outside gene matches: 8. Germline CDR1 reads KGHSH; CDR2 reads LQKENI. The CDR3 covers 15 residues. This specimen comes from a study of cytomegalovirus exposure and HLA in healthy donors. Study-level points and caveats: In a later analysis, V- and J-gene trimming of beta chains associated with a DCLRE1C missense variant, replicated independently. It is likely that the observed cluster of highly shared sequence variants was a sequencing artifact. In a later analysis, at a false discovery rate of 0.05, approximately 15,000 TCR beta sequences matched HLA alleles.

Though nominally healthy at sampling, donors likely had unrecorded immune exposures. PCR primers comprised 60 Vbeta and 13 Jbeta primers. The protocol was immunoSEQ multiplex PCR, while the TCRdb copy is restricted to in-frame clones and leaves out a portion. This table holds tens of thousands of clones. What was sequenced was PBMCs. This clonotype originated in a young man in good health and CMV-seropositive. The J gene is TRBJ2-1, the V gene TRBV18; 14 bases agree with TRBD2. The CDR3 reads CASRTSGGSVDEQFF. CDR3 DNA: TGTGCCAGCCGGACTAGCGGGGGGAGTGTCGATGAGCAGTTCTTC.